A selection of T cell receptor beta chains follows, all from one sample in a study of blood T cell repertoires in COVID-19. Assay: immunoSEQ multiplex PCR; the TCRdb copy retains only in-frame clones and omits some. This sample has about 150,000 clones, with 75% to 90% found just once. What was sequenced was PBMCs or T cells enriched from blood (not recorded which). The receptor set was obtained from a man aged 65-85 years who had been exposed to COVID-19. Each CDR3 is given with its conserved first and last residue. A D gene is named only where the DNA matches it firmly. Clone size is given for some rows only: seen once, a few or many times, or a class if the clone is expanded.

V gene: TRBV7-2
J gene: TRBJ2-1
clone size: -
CDR3 length: 16
D gene: TRBD2
CDR3 protein: CASSKGGLAGVNEQFF
CDR3 DNA: TGTGCCAGCAGCAAAGGCGGACTAGCGGGAGTCAATGAGCAGTTCTTC

V gene: TRBV5-1
J gene: TRBJ1-1
clone size: -
CDR3 length: 14
D gene: TRBD1
CDR3 protein: CASSDDRGNFEAFF
CDR3 DNA: TGCGCCAGCAGCGATGACAGGGGGAATTTTGAAGCTTTCTTT

V gene: TRBV19
J gene: TRBJ2-3
clone size: -
CDR3 length: 14
D gene: -
CDR3 protein: CASSMTGAGDTQYF
CDR3 DNA: TGTGCCAGTAGTATGACAGGAGCAGGCGATACGCAGTATTTT

V gene: TRBV11-2
J gene: TRBJ2-3
clone size: few
CDR3 length: 18
D gene: TRBD2
CDR3 protein: CASSLDIGRSNEADTQYF
CDR3 DNA: TGTGCCAGCAGCTTAGATATCGGGAGGTCTAATGAGGCAGATACGCAGTATTTT

V gene: TRBV7-9
J gene: TRBJ2-1
clone size: few
CDR3 length: 18
D gene: TRBD2
CDR3 protein: CASSLGGLAGDSYNEQFF
CDR3 DNA: TGTGCCAGCAGCTTGGGGGGACTAGCGGGAGACTCCTACAATGAGCAGTTCTTC

V gene: TRBV19
J gene: TRBJ2-3
clone size: few
CDR3 length: 13
D gene: -
CDR3 protein: CASNPGSTDTQYF
CDR3 DNA: TGTGCCAGTAATCCAGGTTCGACAGATACGCAGTATTTT

V gene: TRBV4-3
J gene: TRBJ2-7
clone size: -
CDR3 length: 17
D gene: TRBD1
CDR3 protein: CASSQERTGGSAHEQYF
CDR3 DNA: TGCGCCAGCAGCCAAGAACGGACAGGGGGCAGCGCCCACGAGCAGTACTTC

V gene: TRBV7-8
J gene: TRBJ1-3
clone size: -
CDR3 length: 16
D gene: -
CDR3 protein: CASSPPGRSTGNTIYF
CDR3 DNA: TGTGCCAGCAGCCCGCCGGGTAGGTCGACTGGAAACACCATATATTTT

V gene: TRBV7-9
J gene: TRBJ2-3
clone size: -
CDR3 length: 15
D gene: TRBD2
CDR3 protein: CASSRPSGRSDTQYF
CDR3 DNA: TGTGCCAGCAGCCGTCCCAGCGGGAGATCAGATACGCAGTATTTT

V gene: TRBV19
J gene: TRBJ2-5
clone size: -
CDR3 length: 13
D gene: -
CDR3 protein: CASSQGSRETQYF
CDR3 DNA: TGTGCCAGTAGCCAGGGTTCGAGAGAGACCCAGTACTTC

V gene: TRBV19
J gene: TRBJ1-2
clone size: few
CDR3 length: 15
D gene: TRBD1
CDR3 protein: CACHSGTEANYGYTF
CDR3 DNA: TGTGCCTGTCACTCCGGGACAGAAGCTAACTATGGCTACACCTTC

V gene: TRBV29-1
J gene: TRBJ2-1
clone size: -
CDR3 length: 12
D gene: TRBD2
CDR3 protein: CSSPSGDNEQFF
CDR3 DNA: TGCAGCTCGCCAAGCGGGGACAATGAGCAGTTCTTC

V gene: TRBV7-2
J gene: TRBJ2-7
clone size: -
CDR3 length: 12
D gene: -
CDR3 protein: CASSSNSYEQYF
CDR3 DNA: TGTGCCAGCAGCTCCAACTCCTACGAGCAGTACTTC

V gene: TRBV5-1
J gene: TRBJ2-1
clone size: -
CDR3 length: 16
D gene: TRBD2
CDR3 protein: CASSLLAGGTFNEQFF
CDR3 DNA: TGCGCCAGCAGCTTGTTAGCGGGAGGGACCTTCAATGAGCAGTTCTTC

V gene: TRBV6-2/TRBV6-3
J gene: TRBJ1-5
clone size: -
CDR3 length: 13
D gene: -
CDR3 protein: CASSSPRGQPQHF
CDR3 DNA: TGTGCCAGCAGTTCTCCGCGGGGTCAGCCCCAGCATTTT

V gene: TRBV28
J gene: TRBJ2-1
clone size: -
CDR3 length: 13
D gene: -
CDR3 protein: CAGQYLSSGEQFF
CDR3 DNA: TGTGCCGGCCAATACCTCTCCTCGGGGGAGCAGTTCTTC

V gene: TRBV6-2/TRBV6-3
J gene: TRBJ2-3
clone size: -
CDR3 length: 12
D gene: -
CDR3 protein: CASSYSGVSQYF
CDR3 DNA: TGTGCCAGCAGTTACTCCGGAGTGTCGCAGTATTTT

V gene: TRBV7-3
J gene: TRBJ1-6
clone size: -
CDR3 length: 14
D gene: -
CDR3 protein: CASSVQGYNSPLHF
CDR3 DNA: TGTGCCAGCAGCGTACAGGGTTATAATTCACCCCTCCACTTT

V gene: TRBV28
J gene: TRBJ1-5
clone size: -
CDR3 length: 14
D gene: -
CDR3 protein: CASSTTPSNQPQHF
CDR3 DNA: TGTGCCAGCAGCACGACACCTAGCAATCAGCCCCAGCATTTT

V gene: TRBV27
J gene: TRBJ2-1
clone size: -
CDR3 length: 19
D gene: -
CDR3 protein: CASSLSPLLYYRDNNEQFF
CDR3 DNA: TGTGCCAGCAGTTTATCGCCTCTACTATATTACCGGGACAACAATGAGCAGTTCTTC

V gene: TRBV9
J gene: TRBJ2-1
clone size: -
CDR3 length: 17
D gene: TRBD2
CDR3 protein: CASSGTSGRRSRDEQFF
CDR3 DNA: TGTGCCAGCAGCGGGACTAGCGGGAGGAGGAGTAGGGATGAGCAGTTCTTC

V gene: TRBV5-1
J gene: TRBJ1-6
clone size: -
CDR3 length: 14
D gene: -
CDR3 protein: CASSLGQRNSPLHF
CDR3 DNA: TGCGCCAGCAGCTTGGGACAGAGGAATTCACCCCTCCACTTT

V gene: TRBV11-2
J gene: TRBJ1-4
clone size: -
CDR3 length: 11
D gene: TRBD1
CDR3 protein: CASSSQGGLFF
CDR3 DNA: TGTGCCAGCAGCTCACAGGGGGGACTGTTTTTT

V gene: TRBV5-1
J gene: TRBJ1-4
clone size: -
CDR3 length: 14
D gene: -
CDR3 protein: CASGPGATNEKLFF
CDR3 DNA: TGCGCCAGCGGCCCCGGGGCAACTAATGAAAAACTGTTTTTT

V gene: TRBV27
J gene: TRBJ2-2
clone size: -
CDR3 length: 14
D gene: -
CDR3 protein: CASSARTSTGELFF
CDR3 DNA: TGTGCCAGCAGCGCCCGGACAAGCACCGGGGAGCTGTTTTTT

V gene: TRBV9
J gene: TRBJ2-7
clone size: -
CDR3 length: 12
D gene: -
CDR3 protein: CASSTQGYEQYF
CDR3 DNA: TGTGCCAGCAGCACACAGGGCTACGAGCAGTACTTC

V gene: TRBV19
J gene: TRBJ1-1
clone size: -
CDR3 length: 13
D gene: -
CDR3 protein: CASSIEENTEAFF
CDR3 DNA: TGTGCCAGTAGTATTGAGGAAAACACTGAAGCTTTCTTT

V gene: TRBV7-9
J gene: TRBJ2-7
clone size: -
CDR3 length: 18
D gene: TRBD1
CDR3 protein: CASSYKSSGTGVPYEQYF
CDR3 DNA: TGTGCCAGCAGCTATAAGTCCTCCGGGACAGGGGTACCCTACGAGCAGTACTTC

V gene: TRBV7-2
J gene: TRBJ1-6
clone size: -
CDR3 length: 16
D gene: TRBD1
CDR3 protein: CASSLGNRGPNSPLHF
CDR3 DNA: TGTGCCAGCAGCTTAGGAAACAGGGGGCCGAATTCACCCCTCCACTTT

V gene: TRBV19
J gene: TRBJ2-2
clone size: -
CDR3 length: 13
D gene: -
CDR3 protein: CASSFSGTGELFF
CDR3 DNA: TGTGCCAGTAGTTTTAGCGGAACCGGGGAGCTGTTTTTT

V gene: TRBV11-3
J gene: TRBJ2-3
clone size: -
CDR3 length: 15
D gene: -
CDR3 protein: CASSPGGLSSDTQYF
CDR3 DNA: TGTGCCAGCAGCCCTGGGGGCCTCAGTTCTGATACGCAGTATTTT

V gene: TRBV28
J gene: TRBJ2-1
clone size: few
CDR3 length: 14
D gene: -
CDR3 protein: CASRYRGTYNEQFF
CDR3 DNA: TGTGCCAGCAGGTATAGGGGTACCTACAATGAGCAGTTCTTC

V gene: TRBV6-5
J gene: TRBJ2-7
clone size: -
CDR3 length: 15
D gene: TRBD2
CDR3 protein: CASGTSGRAGEEQYF
CDR3 DNA: TGTGCCAGCGGGACTAGCGGGAGGGCCGGGGAAGAGCAGTACTTC

V gene: TRBV29-1
J gene: TRBJ1-2
clone size: -
CDR3 length: 14
D gene: -
CDR3 protein: CSVDGSGLRYGYTF
CDR3 DNA: TGCAGCGTTGACGGTTCAGGCCTGCGCTATGGCTACACCTTC

V gene: TRBV2
J gene: TRBJ2-3
clone size: -
CDR3 length: 11
D gene: -
CDR3 protein: CASRTTDTQYF
CDR3 DNA: TGTGCCAGCAGAACTACAGATACGCAGTATTTT

V gene: TRBV4-3
J gene: TRBJ2-7
clone size: few
CDR3 length: 15
D gene: -
CDR3 protein: CASSQVLHYSYEQYF
CDR3 DNA: TGCGCCAGCAGCCAAGTACTTCACTACTCGTACGAGCAGTACTTC

V gene: TRBV19
J gene: TRBJ1-6
clone size: once
CDR3 length: 16
D gene: -
CDR3 protein: CASKSGSATYNSPLHF
CDR3 DNA: TGTGCCAGTAAGTCAGGCTCAGCAACCTATAATTCACCCCTCCACTTT

V gene: TRBV12-3/TRBV12-4
J gene: TRBJ1-1
clone size: -
CDR3 length: 13
D gene: -
CDR3 protein: CASRAFVNTEAFF
CDR3 DNA: TGTGCCAGCAGGGCTTTTGTGAACACTGAAGCTTTCTTT

V gene: TRBV6-2/TRBV6-3
J gene: TRBJ1-4
clone size: -
CDR3 length: 15
D gene: TRBD1
CDR3 protein: CASSAVDRGGEKLFF
CDR3 DNA: TGTGCCAGCAGTGCAGTGGACAGGGGAGGCGAAAAACTGTTTTTT

V gene: TRBV7-9
J gene: TRBJ2-3
clone size: -
CDR3 length: 12
D gene: -
CDR3 protein: CASSRGSDTQYF
CDR3 DNA: TGTGCCAGCAGCCGCGGGTCAGATACGCAGTATTTT

V gene: TRBV12-3/TRBV12-4
J gene: TRBJ1-1
clone size: -
CDR3 length: 13
D gene: -
CDR3 protein: CASSLVETSEAFF
CDR3 DNA: TGTGCCAGCAGTTTAGTCGAAACATCTGAAGCTTTCTTT

V gene: TRBV10-3
J gene: TRBJ1-1
clone size: -
CDR3 length: 14
D gene: TRBD1
CDR3 protein: CAINNGQGSAEAFF
CDR3 DNA: TGTGCCATCAACAACGGACAGGGAAGCGCTGAAGCTTTCTTT

V gene: TRBV5-1
J gene: TRBJ2-3
clone size: -
CDR3 length: 14
D gene: TRBD2
CDR3 protein: CASSSGTSSDTQYF
CDR3 DNA: TGCGCCAGCAGCTCCGGGACTAGTTCTGATACGCAGTATTTT

V gene: TRBV28
J gene: TRBJ1-6
clone size: -
CDR3 length: 14
D gene: -
CDR3 protein: CASSFTRMNSPLHF
CDR3 DNA: TGTGCCAGCAGTTTTACGCGGATGAATTCACCCCTCCACTTT

V gene: TRBV4-1
J gene: TRBJ1-2
clone size: few
CDR3 length: 15
D gene: -
CDR3 protein: CASSQRLGEAYGYTF
CDR3 DNA: TGCGCCAGCAGCCAACGTCTTGGGGAGGCCTATGGCTACACCTTC

V gene: TRBV11-2
J gene: TRBJ2-3
clone size: -
CDR3 length: 15
D gene: TRBD2
CDR3 protein: CASSLTTSGTDTQYF
CDR3 DNA: TGTGCCAGCAGCCTAACGACTAGCGGCACAGATACGCAGTATTTT

V gene: TRBV19
J gene: TRBJ2-1
clone size: once
CDR3 length: 14
D gene: -
CDR3 protein: CASREGPTYNEQFF
CDR3 DNA: TGTGCCAGTCGAGAGGGCCCCACCTACAATGAGCAGTTCTTC

V gene: TRBV5-4
J gene: TRBJ2-7
clone size: -
CDR3 length: 13
D gene: TRBD1
CDR3 protein: CASSKGQGYEQYF
CDR3 DNA: TGTGCCAGCAGCAAGGGACAGGGGTACGAGCAGTACTTC

V gene: TRBV5-5
J gene: TRBJ2-7
clone size: -
CDR3 length: 15
D gene: TRBD1
CDR3 protein: CASSSAGTGVPEQYF
CDR3 DNA: TGTGCCAGCAGCTCGGCCGGGACAGGGGTCCCCGAGCAGTACTTC

V gene: TRBV28
J gene: TRBJ1-6
clone size: -
CDR3 length: 18
D gene: -
CDR3 protein: CATDSGVRGGSYNSPLHF
CDR3 DNA: TGTGCCACCGACTCGGGGGTCCGGGGTGGCTCCTATAATTCACCCCTCCACTTT

V gene: TRBV7-2
J gene: TRBJ1-5
clone size: -
CDR3 length: 15
D gene: TRBD1
CDR3 protein: CASSLGQESNQPQHF
CDR3 DNA: TGTGCCAGCAGCCTCGGACAGGAGAGCAATCAGCCCCAGCATTTT

V gene: TRBV14
J gene: TRBJ1-1
clone size: once
CDR3 length: 15
D gene: -
CDR3 protein: CASSQGPTANTEAFF
CDR3 DNA: TGTGCCAGCAGCCAAGGGCCGACAGCGAACACTGAAGCTTTCTTT

V gene: TRBV7-8
J gene: TRBJ1-4
clone size: -
CDR3 length: 15
D gene: -
CDR3 protein: CASSLGRSTNEKLFF
CDR3 DNA: TGTGCCAGCAGCTTAGGGCGGTCAACTAATGAAAAACTGTTTTTT

V gene: TRBV6-5
J gene: TRBJ2-5
clone size: -
CDR3 length: 14
D gene: TRBD1
CDR3 protein: CASSTGTEKETQYF
CDR3 DNA: TGTGCCAGCAGTACCGGGACAGAGAAAGAGACCCAGTACTTC

V gene: TRBV29-1
J gene: TRBJ1-2
clone size: -
CDR3 length: 11
D gene: -
CDR3 protein: CSVPQGGGYTF
CDR3 DNA: TGCAGCGTTCCACAGGGCGGTGGCTACACCTTC